These 22 T cell receptor beta chains were sequenced from one sample in a study of patients and donors after allogeneic stem cell transplantation. MiXCR, applied by TCRdb to the RT-PCR reads, yields one record per CDR3 protein. In the table there are 70,000 to 100,000 distinct CDR3 sequences, around 5% of which are singletons. The specimen sequenced was blood, either unsorted or a sorted T cell fraction (not recorded which). These receptors all stem from a human donor who was either an allogeneic HSCT recipient or a stem cell or donor lymphocyte infusion donor (not recorded which). It is not recorded whose cells these are; they may come from a transplant donor.

There are many counts of this clonotype. CDR3 amino acids: CASSEKGQGAYNEQFF. CDR3 coding DNA: TGCGCCAGCAGTGAAAAGGGCCAGGGGGCCTACAATGAGCAGTTCTTC. The chain employs TRBV10-1 and TRBJ2-1; the match to TRBD1 covers 7 bases. The germline V gene encodes CDR1 WNHNN and CDR2 SYGVQD (reference sequence). V trimming: 3 bases; J trimming: 2 bases; junction bases outside the gene matches: 7. The CDR3 runs 16 residues.

This clonotype came up a few times. The chain recombines TRBV6-5 with TRBJ2-4, with 8 bases identical to TRBD1. Germline CDR1 MNHEY, CDR2 SVGAGI. The CDR3 extends over 15 amino acids. V lost 2 bases and J lost 9; bases outside the gene matches: 9. For the CDR3, the DNA is TGTGCCAGCAGTTACCAGCCAGGGGGCGCGGGCATTCAGTACTTC. It translates to CASSYQPGGAGIQYF.

This clonotype was recorded at least ten times. The rearrangement uses TRBV3-1 and TRBJ1-1; 7 bases align to TRBD1. The V gene end was trimmed by 1 base and the J gene end by 6 bases; junction bases not matched to a gene: 2. The germline CDR1 and CDR2 sequences are LGHDT and YNNKEL (reference sequence). The CDR3 covers 13 residues. CDR3 bases: TGTGCCAGCAGCCAAGCCAGGGGGGCTGAAGCTTTCTTT. As protein: CASSQARGAEAFF.

The chain links TRBV20-1 to TRBJ2-4; the match to TRBD1 covers 9 bases. V lost 6 bases and J lost 1; bases outside the gene matches: 10. The CDR3 is made up of 16 amino acids. The germline V gene has CDR1 DFQATT and CDR2 SNEGSKA (reference sequence). The CDR3 DNA reads as TGCAGTGCGATTCTAACAGGGGGCGCTGCCAAAAACATTCAGTACTTC. Amino acids: CSAILTGGAAKNIQYF.

This clonotype was seen ten or more times. The rearrangement links TRBV28 to TRBJ1-5; 9 nucleotides align to TRBD1. Germline V gene lookup returns CDR1 MDHEN and CDR2 SYDVKM. The trim removed 5 bases at V and 6 bases at J, leaving 11 bases unmatched. The CDR3 covers 16 residues. The CDR3 sequence: CASSPPGQGITQPQHF. The CDR3 bases are TGTGCCAGCAGTCCTCCGGGACAGGGTATTACTCAGCCCCAGCATTTT.

This chain connects TRBV18 to TRBJ2-5, with 10 bases matching TRBD2. The junction had 7 bases not matched to a gene; V was cut back by 10 bases and J by 2 bases. The V gene's germline CDR1 is KGHSH and CDR2 LQKENI. CDR3 length: 14 residues. CDR3 protein: CATRLAGGQETQYF. As DNA, the CDR3 is TGTGCCACCAGACTAGCGGGTGGACAAGAGACCCAGTACTTC.

The table lists this clonotype with many counts. The chain has TRBV19 and TRBJ1-2; unclear D gene. Germline CDR1 LNHDA, CDR2 SQIVND (reference sequence). The V end lost 5 bases, the J end lost 3 bases, and 10 bases lay between the germline ends. The CDR3 contains 13 residues. CDR3 coding DNA: TGTGCCAGTAGTTATGAGGGAGACTATGGCTACACCTTC. It translates to CASSYEGDYGYTF.

This clonotype was observed at least ten times. The chain uses TRBV5-1 and TRBJ2-2; TRBD1 aligns across 9 bases. The germline V gene has CDR1 SGHRS and CDR2 YFSETQ. V lost 4 bases, J lost 6 bases, and 13 bases stayed unmatched. CDR3 length: 17 residues. The CDR3 sequence is CASSPRTGTGSPGELFF. The CDR3 bases are TGCGCCAGCAGCCCCCGGACCGGGACAGGGTCGCCCGGGGAGCTGTTTTTT.

This clonotype was picked up a small number of times. The chain employs TRBV4-1 and TRBJ2-7; tentative D call: TRBD1 (5 bases). Trimming left V 6 bases short and J 2 bases short, with 14 bases between. This CDR3 has 14 residues. Germline lookup yields CDR1 MGHRA and CDR2 YSYEKL. CDR3 coding DNA: TGCGCCAGCAGTCCTACAGGAGTAGCCTACGAGCAGTACTTC. Its protein product is CASSPTGVAYEQYF.

The sample holds a few counts of this clonotype. The chain couples TRBV11-2 to TRBJ1-2; maybe TRBD1 (5 bases). The germline V gene encodes CDR1 SGHAT and CDR2 FQNNGV. Trimming cost V 5 bases and J 4 bases, with 11 bases left between them. This CDR3 spans 13 amino acids. The CDR3 loop is CASSRGGPYGYTF. The CDR3 DNA sequence: TGTGCCAGCAGCCGGGGGGGACCCTATGGCTACACCTTC.

This chain links TRBV2 with TRBJ2-5; D is ambiguous. Germline CDR1 is SNHLY and CDR2 is FYNNEI. V lost 4 bases to trimming and J lost 6 bases, with 12 bases between them. The CDR3 is 13 amino acids. The CDR3 is CASSGGSEQTQYF. CDR3 DNA: TGTGCCAGCAGTGGGGGTAGTGAGCAGACCCAGTACTTC.

There are many counts of this clonotype. The chain recombines TRBV20-1 with TRBJ1-1; D might be TRBD1 (6 bases). V lost 6 bases and J 0 bases, leaving 11 bases between the germline ends. The CDR3 spans 13 residues. Germline CDR1 DFQATT, CDR2 SNEGSKA (reference sequence). CDR3 DNA sequence: TGCAGTGCCAAAGGGACACTGAACACTGAAGCTTTCTTT. Translation gives CSAKGTLNTEAFF.

The CDR3 coding sequence is TGTGCCAGCAGTGAACATCCTAGCGGGAGATCAAATACGCAGTATTTT. Residues: CASSEHPSGRSNTQYF. This chain joins TRBV6-1 and TRBJ2-3; 10 bases agree with TRBD2. The germline CDR1 and CDR2 sequences are MNHNS and SASEGT. The CDR3 sequence is 16 residues long. Unmatched junction bases numbered 9, after V lost 2 bases and J lost 7 bases.

This clonotype came up many times. The chain joins TRBV7-2 to TRBJ1-2, with 8 bases that match TRBD1. The length of the CDR3 is 16 residues. Per germline, CDR1 SGHTA and CDR2 FQGNSA. After removal of 5 bases from V and 2 bases from J, the junction contained 10 bases not matched to a gene. The DNA of the CDR3 is TGTGCCAGCAGCGTGGCGTGGACAGGGACAAACTATGGCTACACCTTC. It yields the protein CASSVAWTGTNYGYTF. The full variable domain, rest sourced from reference TRBV7-2 and TRBJ1-2, is GAGVSQSPSNKVTEKGKDVELRCDPISGHTALYWYRQSLGQGLEFLIYFQGNSAPDKSGLPSDRFSAERTGGSVSTLTIQRTQQEDSAVYLCASSVAWTGTNYGYTFGSGTRLTVV.

This clonotype was found a few times. The chain joins TRBV19 to TRBJ2-7; no definite D call. The V gene's germline CDR1 is LNHDA and CDR2 SQIVND (reference sequence). The CDR3 has 13 residues. Trimming removed 3 bases at V and 5 bases at J, with 11 bases between. The CDR3 reads CASSIYGSDEQYF. The CDR3 region has the DNA TGTGCCAGTAGTATCTATGGGTCCGACGAGCAGTACTTC.

This clonotype has a handful of counts. The chain joins TRBV7-6 to TRBJ2-1; tentative D call: TRBD2 (6 bases). Looked up from germline, CDR1 is SGHVS and CDR2 is FNYEAQ. The CDR3 is made up of 15 amino acids. V was cut by 2 bases and J by 9 bases, with 17 bases left in between. The CDR3 DNA reads as TGTGCCAGCAGCTTAATTACTCTCGCGGGGTTTGAGCAGTTCTTC. As protein: CASSLITLAGFEQFF.

This clonotype has at least ten counts. This chain connects TRBV15 to TRBJ1-5; maybe TRBD1 (5 bases). Trimming took 0 bases from V and 0 from J, leaving 18 bases between them. The germline V gene has CDR1 LNHNV and CDR2 YYDKDF (reference sequence). The CDR3 extends over 19 amino acids. The DNA of the CDR3 is TGTGCCACCAGCAGAGATTTAATTAGGGGACCGTTTAGCAATCAGCCCCAGCATTTT. Protein product: CATSRDLIRGPFSNQPQHF.

This clonotype was seen more than once but under ten times. The V and J genes are TRBV29-1 and TRBJ2-3, with D hard to call. Germline values: CDR1 SQVTM, CDR2 ANQGSEA. The length of the CDR3 is 14 residues. Trimming pared 4 bases from V and 4 bases from J, leaving 15 bases between. The CDR3, as DNA: TGCAGCGTTGGGGATATGGGTGGACCAGATACGCAGTATTTT. This encodes CSVGDMGGPDTQYF.

This clonotype was observed many times. V usage is TRBV5-4 and J usage is TRBJ1-1; 7 bases align to TRBD1. Unmatched junction bases numbered 6, after V lost 3 bases and J lost 4 bases. The germline CDR1 and CDR2 sequences are SGHNT and YYREEE (reference sequence). The CDR3 is 14 amino acids. This chain's CDR3 is CASSWDSGGTEAFF. The CDR3 region has the DNA TGTGCCAGCAGCTGGGACAGCGGGGGCACTGAAGCTTTCTTT.

This clonotype was observed many times. The chain carries TRBV19 and TRBJ2-5; D gene ambiguous. Trimming cost V 1 base and J 4 bases, with 10 bases left between them. Germline V gene lookup returns CDR1 LNHDA and CDR2 SQIVND (reference sequence). The CDR3 length is 14 residues. For the CDR3, the DNA is TGTGCCAGTAGTATAGGAACCCACGGAGAGACCCAGTACTTC. Translated, it gives CASSIGTHGETQYF.

Ten or more counts support this clonotype. The chain's CDR3 is CASTHNGGTEAFF. CDR3 coding DNA: TGTGCCAGCACCCATAACGGGGGCACTGAAGCTTTCTTT. This chain connects TRBV6-1 to TRBJ1-1; weak D call: TRBD1 (5 bases). CDR1 and CDR2 (germline): MNHNS, SASEGT. The germline V and J ends were trimmed by 7 bases and 4 bases, with 13 bases remaining between them. There are 13 residues in the CDR3.

The table lists this clonotype with a few counts. The chain is built from TRBV11-3 and TRBJ2-1; TRBD2 matches 11 bases. This CDR3 is 17 amino acids long. Germline V gene sequence: CDR1 SGHNT, CDR2 YENEEA. With 5 bases clipped from V and 0 bases from J, the junction kept 6 bases outside the gene matches. The CDR3 spells CASSVLAGGSSYNEQFF. CDR3 nucleotide sequence: TGTGCCAGCAGCGTCCTAGCGGGGGGAAGCTCCTACAATGAGCAGTTCTTC.